This T cell receptor (beta chain) is drawn from a study of T cells in localized non-small cell lung cancer. Profiling relied on immunoSEQ multiplex PCR, and the TCRdb table lists in-frame clones only, not all of them. In the table there are some 29,000 clones, about 90% of which are singletons. Germline V gene data show CDR1 as SGHNT and CDR2 as YYREEE (reference sequence). With 1 base removed from V and 1 base from J, the gap between germline ends came to 5 bases. The CDR3 sequence is 13 residues long. J is TRBJ1-1 and V is TRBV5-4; D not resolved. The source was peripheral blood, collected before any cancer treatment. The clonotype originates from a woman aged 18 to 55 with stage I lung adenocarcinoma. The CDR3 sequence is CASSLLTNTEAFF. The CDR3 DNA follows: TGTGCCAGCAGCTTGTTGACGAACACTGAAGCTTTCTTT.